This T cell receptor (beta chain) was observed in a study of response to subunit inactivated influenza vaccine. CDR1 and CDR2 (germline): MDHEN, SYDVKM. The CDR3 totals 13 residues. V lost 10 bases and J lost 4, with 14 bases in between. TCRdb ran MiXCR on the RT-PCR reads and lists one entry per CDR3 protein. The repertoire holds hundreds of thousands of distinct CDR3 sequences, with 12% as singletons. This clonotype was seen more than once but under ten times. Its target is not known. Study-level results: The study's authors posited that every seasonal influenza vaccination enlists few new T cells.

The sequence derives from a man aged 45-65 years who received an inactivated influenza vaccine. The source was PBMCs from blood, collected on the day of vaccination. V is TRBV28 and J is TRBJ2-1; D is perhaps TRBD1 (5 bases). CDR3 sequence reads: CATGNSLYNEQFF. CDR3 nucleotides: TGTGCCACAGGGAACAGTCTTTACAATGAGCAGTTCTTC.